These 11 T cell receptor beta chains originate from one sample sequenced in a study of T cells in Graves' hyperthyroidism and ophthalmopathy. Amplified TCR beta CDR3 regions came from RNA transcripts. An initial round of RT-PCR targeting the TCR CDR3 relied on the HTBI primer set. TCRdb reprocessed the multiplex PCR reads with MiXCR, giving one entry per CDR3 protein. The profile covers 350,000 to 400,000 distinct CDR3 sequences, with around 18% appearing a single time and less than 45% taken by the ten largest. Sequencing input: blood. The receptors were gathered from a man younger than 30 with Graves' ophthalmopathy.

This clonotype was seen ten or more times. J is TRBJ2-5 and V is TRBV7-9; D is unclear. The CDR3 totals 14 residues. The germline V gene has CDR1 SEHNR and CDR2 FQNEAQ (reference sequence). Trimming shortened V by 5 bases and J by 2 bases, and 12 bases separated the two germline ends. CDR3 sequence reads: CASSPGHGQETQYF. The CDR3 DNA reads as TGTGCCAGCAGCCCAGGTCACGGGCAAGAGACCCAGTACTTC.

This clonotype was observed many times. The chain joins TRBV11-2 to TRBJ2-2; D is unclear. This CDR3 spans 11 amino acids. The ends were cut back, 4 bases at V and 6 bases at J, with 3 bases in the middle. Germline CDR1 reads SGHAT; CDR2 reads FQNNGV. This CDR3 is CASSSSGELFF. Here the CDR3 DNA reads TGTGCCAGCAGCTCGTCCGGGGAGCTGTTTTTT.

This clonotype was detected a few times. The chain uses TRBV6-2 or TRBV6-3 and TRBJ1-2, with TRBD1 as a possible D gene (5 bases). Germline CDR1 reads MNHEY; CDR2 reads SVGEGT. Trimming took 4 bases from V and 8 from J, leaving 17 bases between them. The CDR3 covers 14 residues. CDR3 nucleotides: TGTGCCAGCAGTTCGGGCGCAGGGAGGTACGGCTACACCTTC. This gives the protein CASSSGAGRYGYTF.

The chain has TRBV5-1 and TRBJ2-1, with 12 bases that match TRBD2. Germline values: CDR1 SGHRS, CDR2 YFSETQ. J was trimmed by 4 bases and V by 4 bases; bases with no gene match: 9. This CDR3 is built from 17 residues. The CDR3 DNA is TGCGCCAGCAGCGCCTCCGGGACTAGCGGGTTTTACAATGAGCAGTTCTTC. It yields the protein CASSASGTSGFYNEQFF.

The CDR3 nucleotides are TGTGCCAGCAGTCTACAGGGGCCCGAGGTCGGGCAGTACTTC. Its translation is CASSLQGPEVGQYF. The rearrangement uses TRBV2 and TRBJ2-7; 7 nucleotides line up with TRBD1. Trimming took 5 bases from V and 9 from J; bases not matched to a gene: 13. Germline V gene sequence: CDR1 SNHLY, CDR2 FYNNEI. The CDR3 has 14 amino acids. Full variable domain (missing parts from reference TRBV2 and TRBJ2-7): EPEVTQTPSHQVTQMGQEVILRCVPISNHLYFYWYRQILGQKVEFLVSFYNNEISEKSEIFDDQFSVERPDGSNFTLKIRSTKLEDSAMYFCASSLQGPEVGQYFGPGTRLTVT.

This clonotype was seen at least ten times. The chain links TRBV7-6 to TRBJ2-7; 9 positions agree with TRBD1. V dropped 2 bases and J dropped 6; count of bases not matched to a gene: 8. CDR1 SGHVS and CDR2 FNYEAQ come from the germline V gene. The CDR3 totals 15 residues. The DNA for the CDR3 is TGTGCCAGCAGCTTAAGACCACAGGGGGCTTCCGAGCAGTACTTC. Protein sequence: CASSLRPQGASEQYF.

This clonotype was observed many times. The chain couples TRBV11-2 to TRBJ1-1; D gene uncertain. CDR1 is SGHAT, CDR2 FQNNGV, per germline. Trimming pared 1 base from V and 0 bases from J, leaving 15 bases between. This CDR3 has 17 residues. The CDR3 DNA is TGTGCCAGCAGCTTAGGTTCCCTAGGAGGGATGAACACTGAAGCTTTCTTT. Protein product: CASSLGSLGGMNTEAFF.

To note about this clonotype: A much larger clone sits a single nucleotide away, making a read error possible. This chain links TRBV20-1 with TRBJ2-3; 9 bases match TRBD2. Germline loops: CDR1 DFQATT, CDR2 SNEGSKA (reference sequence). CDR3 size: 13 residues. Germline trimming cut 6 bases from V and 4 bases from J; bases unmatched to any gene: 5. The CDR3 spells CSAPRTSADTQYF. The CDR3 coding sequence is TGCAGTGCCCCCAGGACTAGCGCAGATACGCAGTATTTT.

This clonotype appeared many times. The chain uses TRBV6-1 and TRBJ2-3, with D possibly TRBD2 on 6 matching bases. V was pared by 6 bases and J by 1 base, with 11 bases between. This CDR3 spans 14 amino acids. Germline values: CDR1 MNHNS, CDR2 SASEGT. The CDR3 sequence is CASSRTTRTDTQYF. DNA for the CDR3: TGTGCCAGCAGCCGGACTACCCGCACAGATACGCAGTATTTT.

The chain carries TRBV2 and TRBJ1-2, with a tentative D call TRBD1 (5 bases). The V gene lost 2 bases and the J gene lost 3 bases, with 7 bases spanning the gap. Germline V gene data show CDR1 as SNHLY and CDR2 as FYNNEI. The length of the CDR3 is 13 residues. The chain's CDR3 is CASSESGDYGYTF. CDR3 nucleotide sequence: TGTGCCAGCAGTGAATCGGGGGACTATGGCTACACCTTC.

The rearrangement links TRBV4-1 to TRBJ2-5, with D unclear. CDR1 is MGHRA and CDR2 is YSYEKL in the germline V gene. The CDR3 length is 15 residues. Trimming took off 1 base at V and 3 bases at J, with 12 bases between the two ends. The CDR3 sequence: CASSQVITNEETQYF. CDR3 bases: TGCGCCAGCAGCCAAGTAATAACCAACGAAGAGACCCAGTACTTC.